This record concerns one TCR beta chain sequence. The antigen is unknown. The CDR3 spans 17 residues. Germline V lookup: CDR1 SGHNT, CDR2 YYREEE (reference sequence). The junction had 12 bases not matched to a gene; V was cut back by 0 bases and J by 3 bases. Clones were sequenced by immunoSEQ multiplex PCR, and TCRdb holds only the in-frame ones, with some missing. The table includes approximately 170,000 clones, 75% to 90% detected once. This sample stems from a study of T cell responses to AZD1222 COVID-19 vaccine. Study observations and caveats: An increase in Spike-specific TCR breadth and depth was observed after two AZD1222 doses. Close to half of spike-specific TCRs reportedly recognize unmutated variant regions. It was only after the peak T cell response that any repertoires were sampled. Baseline serostatus was positive in only six or seven AZD1222 recipients.

Sequencing used peripheral blood, obtained on day 0 of AZD1222 vaccination. This TCR was recovered from an adult in good health. The rearrangement links TRBV5-4 to TRBJ2-7; 7 bases map to TRBD1. The CDR3 protein is CASSLEGQPSRGYEQYF. The CDR3 DNA reads TGTGCCAGCAGCTTGGAGGGACAGCCCTCGAGGGGCTACGAGCAGTACTTC. The full variable domain, its missing parts supplied by reference TRBV5-4 and TRBJ2-7, is ETGVTQSPTHLIKTRGQQVTLRCSSQSGHNTVSWYQQALGQGPQFIFQYYREEENGRGNFPPRFSGLQFPNYSSELNVNALELDDSALYLCASSLEGQPSRGYEQYFGPGTRLTVT.